This TCR beta chain was found in a study of blood T cell repertoires in COVID-19 (TCRdb year 2020). The study in broad terms: Samples covering the acute and convalescent phases of COVID-19 were provided by collaborators in the United States, Italy and Spain. The prospective study material was composed of cDNA or gDNA derived from T cells, B-cell-depleted T cells, or PBMCs. The dataset comprised deeply sampled blood TCRbeta repertoires from subjects exposed to, actively infected with, or recovered from COVID-19. The repertoires were made available in a free public database intended to serve as a resource for research on the immune response to SARS-CoV-2. Samples were obtained from the ongoing ImmuneRACE study (first 160 participants) and from over 1,000 subjects provided by 6 global collaborators. Sample metadata almost always included a de-identified subject ID, COVID-19 status, age in years and sex. Where available, HLA class I and class II types were taken from metadata supplied by the sample provider and were not determined by assay-based typing. General study outcomes and caveats: Clinical and demographic metadata were provided uncurated, with the amount varying by source and participant.

As regards this clone: No cognate antigen has been identified for it. No per-base quality is available; no much larger clone lies one base away.

Participants in the prospective study were enrolled through a virtual design, were aged roughly 18 to 100 years, and lived in approximately 25 United States geographic areas. To assign participants to cohorts, the prospective study relied on clinical history that participants themselves reported in a screening survey and a study questionnaire. ImmuneRACE Cohort 3 recovered participants were defined by two consecutive negative NP/OP PCR tests, healthcare professional clearance, or symptom resolution. Mobile phlebotomists in the prospective study collected whole blood, serum and a nasopharyngeal or oropharyngeal swab from every participant. Over a roughly 2-month period, participants in the prospective study had the option of providing additional blood draws and questionnaires. Blood samples from the prospective study were shipped frozen or at room temperature prior to DNA extraction. Spanning cysteine to phenylalanine, the CDR3 consists of 14 amino acids. The only DNA kept is the CDR3, 42 bases in frame from the first base. As encoded in the germline V gene (reference sequence), CDR1 is LGHDT while CDR2 is YNNKEL. The V end loses 2 bases and the J end loses 7 bases, and a stretch of 12 bases separates them.

TCRbeta CDR3 regions were amplified from genomic DNA using the immunoSEQ Assay, a bias-controlled multiplex PCR. Regarding the original processing steps: Nucleated cell counts per sample were estimated from amplification of reference gene primers within the assay. Sequence reads were collapsed and filtered to measure the absolute abundance of every unique TCRbeta CDR3 rearrangement. For each sample, productive Simpson clonality was calculated by taking the square root of Simpson's diversity index across productive rearrangements. TCRdb provides this immuneACCESS table in a form limited to in-frame rearrangements. Some clones are lacking; in checked studies, under half of them reflect an unresolved V gene, and why the rest are absent is not known. V and J calls and clone size follow that table, whereas D and trimming were derived from the DNA. The sample data list 150,000 to 200,000 clones, and 80% of these were observed just once. The ten top clones hold 6% of the sample.

This chain joins TRBV3-1 (or the pseudogene TRBV3-2) to TRBJ1-3; no D gene is confidently identified. The clonotype originates from a man between 35 and 55 years old who had recovered from COVID-19. What was sequenced was PBMCs or T cells enriched from blood (not recorded which). The DNA reads as follows: TGTGCCAGCAGCCAAAGACATGCGTCCAACACCATATATTTT. It translates as CASSQRHASNTIYF.